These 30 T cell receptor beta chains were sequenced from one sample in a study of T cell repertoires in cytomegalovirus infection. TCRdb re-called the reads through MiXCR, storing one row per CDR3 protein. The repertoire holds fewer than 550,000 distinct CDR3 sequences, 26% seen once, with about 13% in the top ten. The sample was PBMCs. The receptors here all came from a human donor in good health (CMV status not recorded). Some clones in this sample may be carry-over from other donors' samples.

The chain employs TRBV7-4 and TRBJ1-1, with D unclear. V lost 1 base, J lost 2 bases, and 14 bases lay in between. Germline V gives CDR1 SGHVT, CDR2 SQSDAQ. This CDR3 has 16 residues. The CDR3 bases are TGTGCCAGCAGCTTAGGGGGTCCTCCGCTAAACACTGAAGCTTTCTTT. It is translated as CASSLGGPPLNTEAFF.

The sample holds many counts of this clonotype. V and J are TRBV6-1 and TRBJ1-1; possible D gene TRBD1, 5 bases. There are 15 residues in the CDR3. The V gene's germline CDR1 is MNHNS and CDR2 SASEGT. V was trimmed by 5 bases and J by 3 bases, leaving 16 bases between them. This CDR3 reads CASSFPGTRHTEAFF. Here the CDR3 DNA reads TGTGCCAGCAGTTTCCCGGGGACGAGGCACACTGAAGCTTTCTTT.

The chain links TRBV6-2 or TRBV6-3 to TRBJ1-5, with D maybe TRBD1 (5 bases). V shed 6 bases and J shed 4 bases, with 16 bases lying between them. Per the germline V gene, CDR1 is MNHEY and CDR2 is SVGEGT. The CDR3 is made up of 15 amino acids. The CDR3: CASRIERGRNQPQHF. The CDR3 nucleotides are TGTGCCAGCAGGATAGAGAGGGGAAGAAATCAGCCCCAGCATTTT.

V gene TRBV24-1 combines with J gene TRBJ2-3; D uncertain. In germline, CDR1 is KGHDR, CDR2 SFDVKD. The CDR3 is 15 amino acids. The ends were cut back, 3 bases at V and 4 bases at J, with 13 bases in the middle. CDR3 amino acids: CATSDPELRADTQYF. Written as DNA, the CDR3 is TGTGCCACCAGTGATCCGGAGTTGAGAGCAGATACGCAGTATTTT.

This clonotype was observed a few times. The DNA for the CDR3 is TGTGCCAGCAGCGGTGGTCCGGGGTTAGACTACGAGCAGTACGTC. Translating it yields CASSGGPGLDYEQYV. The chain carries TRBV7-2 and TRBJ2-7; TRBD2 is a possible D gene (5 bases). Germline CDR1 reads SGHTA; CDR2 reads FQGNSA. This CDR3 has 15 amino acids. Trimming removed 5 bases at V and 3 bases at J, with 17 bases between.

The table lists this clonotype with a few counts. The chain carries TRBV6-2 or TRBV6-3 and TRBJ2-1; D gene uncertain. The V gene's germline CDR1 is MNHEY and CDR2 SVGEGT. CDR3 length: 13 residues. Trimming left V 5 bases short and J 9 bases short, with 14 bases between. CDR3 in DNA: TGTGCCAGCAGTCCTTGGTCGAATTTTGAGCAGTTCTTC. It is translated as CASSPWSNFEQFF.

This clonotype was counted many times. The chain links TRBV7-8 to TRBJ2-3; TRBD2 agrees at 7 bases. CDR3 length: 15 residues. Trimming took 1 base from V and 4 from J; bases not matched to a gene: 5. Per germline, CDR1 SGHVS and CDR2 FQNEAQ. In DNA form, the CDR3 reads TGTGCCAGCAGCTTAGGAACTAGCGAGGCAGATACGCAGTATTTT. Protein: CASSLGTSEADTQYF.

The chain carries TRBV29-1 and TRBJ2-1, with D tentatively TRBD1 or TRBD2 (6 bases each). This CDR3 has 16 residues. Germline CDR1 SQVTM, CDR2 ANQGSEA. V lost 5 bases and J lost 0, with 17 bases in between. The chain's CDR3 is CSVTGLGGSSYNEQFF. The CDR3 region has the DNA TGCAGCGTTACCGGTCTGGGGGGCTCCTCCTACAATGAGCAGTTCTTC.

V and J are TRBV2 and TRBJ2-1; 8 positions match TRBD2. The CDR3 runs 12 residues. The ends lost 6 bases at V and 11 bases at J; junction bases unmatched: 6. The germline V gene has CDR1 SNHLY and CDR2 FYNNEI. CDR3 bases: TGTGCCAGCAGGCGGGAGGCCCATAAGCAGTTCTTC. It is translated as CASRREAHKQFF.

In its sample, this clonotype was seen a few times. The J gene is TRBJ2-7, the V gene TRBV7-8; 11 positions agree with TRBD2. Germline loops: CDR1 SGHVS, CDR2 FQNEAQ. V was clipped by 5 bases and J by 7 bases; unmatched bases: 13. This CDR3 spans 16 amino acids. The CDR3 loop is CASSPEGGLAAWEQYF. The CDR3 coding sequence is TGTGCCAGCAGCCCAGAGGGGGGACTAGCGGCTTGGGAGCAGTACTTC.

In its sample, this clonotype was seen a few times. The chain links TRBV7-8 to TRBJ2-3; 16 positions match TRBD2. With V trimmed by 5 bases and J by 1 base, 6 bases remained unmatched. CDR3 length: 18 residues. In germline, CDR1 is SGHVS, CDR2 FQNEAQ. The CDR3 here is CASSLGLAGGLGTDTQYF. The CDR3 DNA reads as TGTGCCAGCAGCCTGGGACTAGCGGGAGGGCTAGGCACAGATACGCAGTATTTT.

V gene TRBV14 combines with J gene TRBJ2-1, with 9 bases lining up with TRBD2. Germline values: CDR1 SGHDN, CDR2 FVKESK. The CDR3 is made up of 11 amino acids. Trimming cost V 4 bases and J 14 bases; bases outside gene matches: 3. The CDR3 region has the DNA TGTGCCAGCAGCCTTAGCGGGAGTAAGTTCTTC. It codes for CASSLSGSKFF.

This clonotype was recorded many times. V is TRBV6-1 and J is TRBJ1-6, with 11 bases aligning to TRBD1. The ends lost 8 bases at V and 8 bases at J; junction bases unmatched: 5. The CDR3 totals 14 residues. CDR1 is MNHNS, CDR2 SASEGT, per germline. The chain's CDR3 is CASQDRGRDSPLHF. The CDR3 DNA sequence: TGTGCCAGCCAGGACAGGGGGCGAGATTCACCCCTCCACTTT.

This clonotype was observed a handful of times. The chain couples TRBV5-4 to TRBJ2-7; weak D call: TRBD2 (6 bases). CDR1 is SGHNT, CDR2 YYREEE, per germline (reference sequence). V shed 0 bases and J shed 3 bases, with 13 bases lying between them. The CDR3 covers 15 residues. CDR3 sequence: CASSLGRDLLYEQYF. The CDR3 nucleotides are TGTGCCAGCAGCTTGGGGCGGGATTTGCTCTACGAGCAGTACTTC.

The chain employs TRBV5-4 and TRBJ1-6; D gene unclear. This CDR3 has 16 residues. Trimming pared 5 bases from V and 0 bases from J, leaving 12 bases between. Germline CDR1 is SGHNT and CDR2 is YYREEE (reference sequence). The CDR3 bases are TGTGCCAGCAGGTTGTTGGGGAGCTCCTATAATTCACCCCTCCACTTT. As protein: CASRLLGSSYNSPLHF.

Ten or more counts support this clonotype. CDR3 DNA sequence: TGTGCCAGCAGCATGGGGCCTGCCTACGAGCAGTACGTC. Its translation: CASSMGPAYEQYV. The chain is built from TRBV7-8 and TRBJ2-7; a possible D gene is TRBD1 (5 bases). Germline V CDR1 and CDR2: SGHVS, FQNEAQ. V was pared by 5 bases and J by 2 bases, with 10 bases between. The CDR3 spans 13 residues.

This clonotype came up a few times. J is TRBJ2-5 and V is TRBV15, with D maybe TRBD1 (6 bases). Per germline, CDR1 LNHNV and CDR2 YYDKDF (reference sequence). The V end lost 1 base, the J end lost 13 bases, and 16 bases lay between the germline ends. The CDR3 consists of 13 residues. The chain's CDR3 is CATSRAPADSPYF. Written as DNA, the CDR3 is TGTGCCACCAGCAGAGCACCCGCGGACAGTCCGTACTTC. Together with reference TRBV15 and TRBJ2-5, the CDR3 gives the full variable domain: DAMVIQNPRYQVTQFGKPVTLSCSQTLNHNVMYWYQQKSSQAPKLLFHYYDKDFNNEADTPDNFQSRRPNTSFCFLDIRSPGLGDTAMYLCATSRAPADSPYFGPGTRLLVL.

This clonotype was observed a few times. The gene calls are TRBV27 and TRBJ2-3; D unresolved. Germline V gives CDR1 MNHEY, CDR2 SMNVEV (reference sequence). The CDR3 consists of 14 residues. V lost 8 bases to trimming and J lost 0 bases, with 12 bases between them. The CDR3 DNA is TGTGCCAGCGGATCACGGGCTAGCACAGATACGCAGTATTTT. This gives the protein CASGSRASTDTQYF.

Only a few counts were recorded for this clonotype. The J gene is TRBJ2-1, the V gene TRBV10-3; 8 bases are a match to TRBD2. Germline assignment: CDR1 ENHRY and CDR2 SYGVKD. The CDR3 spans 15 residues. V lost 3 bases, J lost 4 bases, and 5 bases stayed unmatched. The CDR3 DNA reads TGTGCCATCAGTGAAACTAGCGGTAATTACAATGAGCAGTTCTTC. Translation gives CAISETSGNYNEQFF.

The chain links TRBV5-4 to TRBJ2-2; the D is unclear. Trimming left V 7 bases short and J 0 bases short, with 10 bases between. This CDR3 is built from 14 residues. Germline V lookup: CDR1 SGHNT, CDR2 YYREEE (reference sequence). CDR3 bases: TGTGCCAGCCAGGCGGCAACGAACACCGGGGAGCTGTTTTTT. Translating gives CASQAATNTGELFF.

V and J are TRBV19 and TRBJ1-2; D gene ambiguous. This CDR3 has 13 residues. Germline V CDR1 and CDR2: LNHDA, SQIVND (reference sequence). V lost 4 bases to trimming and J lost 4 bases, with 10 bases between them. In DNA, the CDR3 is TGTGCCAGTAGTAGGGCCTCGAGCTATGGCTACACCTTC. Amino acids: CASSRASSYGYTF.

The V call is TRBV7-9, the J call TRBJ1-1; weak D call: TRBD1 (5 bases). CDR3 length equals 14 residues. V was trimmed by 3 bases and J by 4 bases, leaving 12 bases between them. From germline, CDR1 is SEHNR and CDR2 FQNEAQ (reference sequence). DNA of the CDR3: TGTGCCAGCAGCTTTGACAGCATTGGCACTGAAGCTTTCTTT. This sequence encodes CASSFDSIGTEAFF.

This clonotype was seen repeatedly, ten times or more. Here the CDR3 reads CASSLPGLAGESGANVLTF. DNA for the CDR3: TGTGCCAGCAGCTTACCCGGACTAGCGGGAGAGTCTGGGGCCAACGTCCTGACTTTC. The rearrangement uses TRBV7-9 and TRBJ2-6; 13 bases fit TRBD2. Germline-derived CDR1 and CDR2 are SEHNR and FQNEAQ (reference sequence). This CDR3 has 19 amino acids. J gave up 1 base and V 2 bases, and 5 bases lay outside the gene matches.

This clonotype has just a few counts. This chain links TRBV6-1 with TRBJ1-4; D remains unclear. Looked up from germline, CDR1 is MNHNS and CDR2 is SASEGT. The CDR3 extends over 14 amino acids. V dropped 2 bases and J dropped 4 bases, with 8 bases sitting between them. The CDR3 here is CASSERASNEKLFF. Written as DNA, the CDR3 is TGTGCCAGCAGTGAAAGGGCAAGTAATGAAAAACTGTTTTTT.

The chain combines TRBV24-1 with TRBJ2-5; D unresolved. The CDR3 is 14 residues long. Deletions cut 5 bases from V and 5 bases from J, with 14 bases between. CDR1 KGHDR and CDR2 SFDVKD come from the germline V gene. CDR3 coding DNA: TGTGCCACCAGTGCTAAGGGCGGCAGGGAGACCCAGTACTTC. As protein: CATSAKGGRETQYF.

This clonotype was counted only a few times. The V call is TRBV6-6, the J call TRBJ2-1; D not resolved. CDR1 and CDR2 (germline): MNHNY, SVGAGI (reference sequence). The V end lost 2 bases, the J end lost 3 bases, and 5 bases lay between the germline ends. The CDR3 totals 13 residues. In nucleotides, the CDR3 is TGTGCCAGCAGTTACCTGATCTACAATGAGCAGTTCTTC. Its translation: CASSYLIYNEQFF.

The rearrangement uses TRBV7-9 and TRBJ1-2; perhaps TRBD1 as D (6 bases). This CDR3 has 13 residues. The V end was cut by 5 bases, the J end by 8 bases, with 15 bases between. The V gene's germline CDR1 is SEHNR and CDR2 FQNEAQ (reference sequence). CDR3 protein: CASSPAQGGGYTF. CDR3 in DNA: TGTGCCAGCAGCCCGGCACAGGGCGGCGGCTACACCTTC.

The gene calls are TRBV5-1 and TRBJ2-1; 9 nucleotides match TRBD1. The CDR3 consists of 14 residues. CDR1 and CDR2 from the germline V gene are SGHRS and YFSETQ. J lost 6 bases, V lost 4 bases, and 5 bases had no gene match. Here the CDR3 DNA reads TGCGCCAGCAGCCCACAGGGGGCAGGCAATGAGCAGTTCTTC. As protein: CASSPQGAGNEQFF.

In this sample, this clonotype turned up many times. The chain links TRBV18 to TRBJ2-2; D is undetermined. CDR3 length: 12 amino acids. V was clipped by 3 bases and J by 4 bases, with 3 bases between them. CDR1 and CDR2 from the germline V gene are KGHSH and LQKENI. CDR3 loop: CASSPSTGELFF. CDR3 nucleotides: TGTGCCAGCTCACCGAGCACCGGGGAGCTGTTTTTT.

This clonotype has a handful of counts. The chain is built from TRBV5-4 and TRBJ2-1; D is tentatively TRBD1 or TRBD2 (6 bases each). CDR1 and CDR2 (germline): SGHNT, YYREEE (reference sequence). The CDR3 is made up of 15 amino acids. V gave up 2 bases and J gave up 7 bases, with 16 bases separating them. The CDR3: CASSFPGGEGNEQFF. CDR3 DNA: TGTGCCAGCAGCTTTCCCGGGGGCGAGGGGAATGAGCAGTTCTTC.